A selection of T cell receptor beta chains follows, all from one sample in a study of cytomegalovirus exposure and HLA in healthy donors. Assay used: immunoSEQ multiplex PCR; TCRdb lists only in-frame clones, some missing. The sample is made up of fewer than 130,000 clones, and the top ten hold 0.59% of it. The sample was PBMCs. These receptors all stem from a man over 45 in good health and CMV-seronegative. CDR3s include the opening cysteine and the closing phenylalanine or tryptophan. Each record gives: D gene, V gene, J gene, CDR3 DNA, CDR3 protein. A D gene is named only where the DNA matches it firmly.

>TRBD1|TRBV2|TRBJ1-5
TGTGCCAGCAGTGAACGGTTGGGACAGGGAGGTCAGCCCCAGCATTTT
CASSERLGQGGQPQHF
>TRBD2|TRBV15|TRBJ2-5
TGTGCCACCAGCAGAGATTCCTCCGGGACTAGCGGGGGCGAGACCCAGTACTTC
CATSRDSSGTSGGETQYF
>NA|TRBV20-1|TRBJ1-2
TGCAGTGCTCCTACAGGGAACGGCTACACCTTC
CSAPTGNGYTF
>NA|TRBV5-1|TRBJ2-7
TGCGCCAGCAGCTTGGGCAGGGAGCAGTACTTC
CASSLGREQYF
>NA|TRBV9|TRBJ1-1
TGTGCCAGCAGCGTAGTGGGGGCAACGAACACTGAAGCTTTCTTT
CASSVVGATNTEAFF
>TRBD1|TRBV19|TRBJ2-1
TGTGCCAGTAGTATCTCGGGACAGACCTACAATGAGCAGTTCTTC
CASSISGQTYNEQFF
>NA|TRBV9|TRBJ2-7
TGTGCCAGCAGCGTAGGGGCAGGGGACGCCTACGAGCAGTACTTC
CASSVGAGDAYEQYF
>NA|TRBV7-2|TRBJ2-5
TGTGCCAGCAGCCCCGACTTTGCGACAGAGACCCAGTACTTC
CASSPDFATETQYF
>NA|TRBV28|TRBJ1-5
TGTGCCAGCAGTTTGGGAGGGAATAGCAATCAGCCCCAGCATTTT
CASSLGGNSNQPQHF
>TRBD1|TRBV27|TRBJ2-7
TGTGCCAGCAGTTTCGGGACAGACTACGAGCAGTACTTC
CASSFGTDYEQYF
>NA|TRBV7-2|TRBJ1-1
TGTGCCAGCAGCTTTAGGGAGGGGAATCTGAACACTGAAGCTTTCTTT
CASSFREGNLNTEAFF
>TRBD2|TRBV2|TRBJ2-5
TGTGCCAGCAGCGGGACTAGCGGGTCTCAAGAGACCCAGTACTTC
CASSGTSGSQETQYF
>NA|TRBV15|TRBJ1-5
TGTGCCACCTCCCCCAGGGCGGGGAGTCAGCCCCAGCATTTT
CATSPRAGSQPQHF
>TRBD1|TRBV2|TRBJ2-3
TGTGCCAGCAGTGTGACAGGGTCCCGCACAGATACGCAGTATTTT
CASSVTGSRTDTQYF
>NA|TRBV30|TRBJ1-3
TGTGCCTGGAGTGTACGGAGGGGCCAGCTCTCTGGAAACACCATATATTTT
CAWSVRRGQLSGNTIYF
>TRBD1|TRBV10-3|TRBJ2-5
TGTGCCATCAGGGGGACAGGGCAAGAGACCCAGTACTTC
CAIRGTGQETQYF
>TRBD1|TRBV7-2|TRBJ2-7
TGTGCCAGCAGCTACGGACAGGGACCGGGCTACGAGCAGTACTTC
CASSYGQGPGYEQYF
>TRBD1|TRBV4-1|TRBJ1-5
TGCGCCAGCAGCCAAGACCGGGACAGCGCAAATCAGCCCCAGCATTTT
CASSQDRDSANQPQHF
>TRBD1|TRBV11-3|TRBJ2-7
TGTGCCAGCAGCTTCCGGAAGGGGACAGGCTCCTACGAGCAGTACTTC
CASSFRKGTGSYEQYF
>NA|TRBV5-1|TRBJ2-5
TGCGCCAGCAGCCTCGGGACACGTTCGTACAATAACCAAGAGACCCAGTACTTC
CASSLGTRSYNNQETQYF
>TRBD2|TRBV18|TRBJ2-5
TGTGCCAGCTCCCCAACCCCCGGGGGGTCGTACGAGACCCAGTACTTC
CASSPTPGGSYETQYF
>TRBD1|TRBV6-6|TRBJ1-2
TGTGCCAGCAGTTACGAGGGGGCCCCCTATGGCTACAACTTC
CASSYEGAPYGYNF
>NA|TRBV29-1|TRBJ2-6
TGCAGCGTTGAGCAGTCCGGGGCCAACGTCCTGACTTTC
CSVEQSGANVLTF
>TRBD1|TRBV4-2|TRBJ1-2
TGTGCCAGCAGCCTCCCAGGGGGTGGCTACACCTTC
CASSLPGGGYTF
>NA|TRBV11-2|TRBJ2-7
TGTGCCAGCAGCTTTGACCGGGGAAGCTACGAGCAGTACTTC
CASSFDRGSYEQYF
>NA|TRBV30|TRBJ2-7
TGTGCCTGGAGTGGTCGTGGGACATCGGACTACGAGCAGTACTTC
CAWSGRGTSDYEQYF
>NA|TRBV4-3|TRBJ2-1
TGCGCCAGCAGCCAGGAACCCGGGACACAGCAGTTCTTC
CASSQEPGTQQFF
>NA|TRBV5-1|TRBJ1-1
TGCGCCAGCAGCTTAGACTTGGTTTACTCCGAAGCTTTCTTT
CASSLDLVYSEAFF
>NA|TRBV29-1|TRBJ2-7
TGCAGCGTTGAACAGGCGGGAAACGAGCAGTACTTC
CSVEQAGNEQYF
>TRBD2|TRBV18|TRBJ2-1
TGTGCCAGCTCACCAGGTCTAGCGGGAGTTGGGTTGGAGCAGTTCTTC
CASSPGLAGVGLEQFF
>NA|TRBV6-5|TRBJ1-1
TGTGCCAGCGGTATGGCGGAGAACACTGAAGCTTTCTTT
CASGMAENTEAFF
>TRBD2|TRBV7-2|TRBJ2-7
TGTGCCGCAGCGGGACTAGCGGGGAACGCCTACGAGCAGTACTTC
CAAAGLAGNAYEQYF
>TRBD2|TRBV15|TRBJ2-7
TGTGCCACCAGCAGAAGGGGCGGGGGTTACTACGAGCAGTACTTC
CATSRRGGGYYEQYF
>NA|TRBV6-1|TRBJ2-1
TGTGCCAGCAGTGAACCTAAGAGGTTGGGGTTCTTC
CASSEPKRLGFF
>NA|TRBV29-1|TRBJ1-2
TGCAGTGTTGAGGGGTTGTCAGGGATACTTGGTGGCTACACCTTC
CSVEGLSGILGGYTF
>NA|TRBV5-6|TRBJ1-1
TGTGCCAGCAGCCTGGGGTCCTGGGGCGGGAACACTGAAGCTTTCTTT
CASSLGSWGGNTEAFF
>TRBD1|TRBV30|TRBJ1-5
TGTGCCCCGAGAGGCAGGGGGCAGGATCAGCCCCAGCATTTT
CAPRGRGQDQPQHF
>TRBD1|TRBV6-1|TRBJ1-1
TGTGCCAGCAGTGAAGGCCCAGGGACAGGGAGGATGAACACTGAAGCTTTCTTT
CASSEGPGTGRMNTEAFF
>TRBD2|TRBV18|TRBJ2-7
TGTGCCAGCTCACCGGGACTAGCGGGAGATAGCTACGAGCAGTACTTC
CASSPGLAGDSYEQYF
>NA|TRBV5-4|TRBJ2-1
TGTGCCAGCAGCCCTGGAGGGGGCGCAGACAATGAGCAGTTCTTC
CASSPGGGADNEQFF
>NA|TRBV25-1|TRBJ2-2
TGTGCCAGTCTTGGGGAGTGGGGCACCGGGGAGCTGTTTTTT
CASLGEWGTGELFF
>TRBD1|TRBV5-4|TRBJ1-2
TGTGCCAGCTCCGGACAGGGGAACTATGGCTACACCTTC
CASSGQGNYGYTF
>TRBD1|TRBV7-2|TRBJ2-4
TGTGCCAGCAGCTTAGATGGCCCGACAGGGATTACCAAAAACATTCAGTACTTC
CASSLDGPTGITKNIQYF
>NA|TRBV19|TRBJ1-2
TGTGCCGGACTCCCGGGGACTGTCTATGGCTACACCTTC
CAGLPGTVYGYTF
>TRBD2|TRBV4-1|TRBJ2-1
TGCGCCAGCAGCCAACTCCGGACTAGCGGAGTTGGGGATGAGCAGTTCTTC
CASSQLRTSGVGDEQFF
>NA|TRBV5-1|TRBJ2-3
TGCGCCAGCAGCCCCGCGGTCGGTCTAGATACGCAGTATTTT
CASSPAVGLDTQYF
>NA|TRBV18|TRBJ2-2
TGTGCCAGCTCACCGTCCAGGGGGGACTACACCGGGGAGCTGTTTTTT
CASSPSRGDYTGELFF
>NA|TRBV19|TRBJ2-7
TGTGCCAGTAGTCCAAAACCCTCGACAGGTTTTCGGTACGAGCAGTACTTC
CASSPKPSTGFRYEQYF
>NA|TRBV30|TRBJ2-7
TGTGCCTGGTCCCCTGGGAGAAACGAGCAGTACTTC
CAWSPGRNEQYF
>NA|TRBV7-8|TRBJ2-5
TGTGCCAGCAGTAAAAGGGGGTTAGGGTGGGCCCAGTACTTC
CASSKRGLGWAQYF
>NA|TRBV4-1|TRBJ1-4
TGCGCCAGCAGCCACTCCGACAGAGAAAAACTGTTTTTT
CASSHSDREKLFF
>NA|TRBV19|TRBJ1-5
TGTGCCAGTAACGCGCTAAAGACAGGAGACAGCAATCAGCCCCAGCATTTT
CASNALKTGDSNQPQHF
>TRBD1|TRBV4-3|TRBJ1-4
TGCGCCAGCAGCCGTATCCGGGACAGGGGATCAACTAATGAAAAACTGTTTTTT
CASSRIRDRGSTNEKLFF